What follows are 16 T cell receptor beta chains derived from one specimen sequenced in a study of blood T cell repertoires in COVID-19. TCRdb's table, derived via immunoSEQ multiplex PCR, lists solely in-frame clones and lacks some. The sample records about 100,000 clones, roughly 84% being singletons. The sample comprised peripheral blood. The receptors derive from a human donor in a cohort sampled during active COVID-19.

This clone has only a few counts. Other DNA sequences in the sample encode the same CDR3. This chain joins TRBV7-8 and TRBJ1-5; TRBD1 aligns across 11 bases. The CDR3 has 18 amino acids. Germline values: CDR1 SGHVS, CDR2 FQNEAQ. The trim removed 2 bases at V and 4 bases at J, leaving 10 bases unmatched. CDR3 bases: TGTGCCAGCAGCTTAAAACCCGGGACAGGGGGGAGTAATCAGCCCCAGCATTTT. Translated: CASSLKPGTGGSNQPQHF.

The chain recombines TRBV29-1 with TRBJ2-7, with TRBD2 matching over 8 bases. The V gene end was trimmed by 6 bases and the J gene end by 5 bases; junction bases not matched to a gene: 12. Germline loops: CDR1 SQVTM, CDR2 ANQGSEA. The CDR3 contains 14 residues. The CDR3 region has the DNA TGCAGCGTGGCCCCGAGCGGGAGCTTAAACGAGCAGTACTTC. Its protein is CSVAPSGSLNEQYF.

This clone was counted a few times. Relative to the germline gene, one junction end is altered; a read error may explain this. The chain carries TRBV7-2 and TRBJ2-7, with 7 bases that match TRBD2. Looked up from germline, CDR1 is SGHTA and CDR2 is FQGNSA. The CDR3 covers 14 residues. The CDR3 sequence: CASSLGTSSFEQYF. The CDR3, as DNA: TGTGCCAGCAGCTTAGGGACTAGTTCCTTCGAGCAGTACTTC.

The CDR3 protein is CASKLAGGSTGELFF. The CDR3 DNA follows: TGTGCCAGCAAACTAGCGGGAGGGAGCACCGGGGAGCTGTTTTTT. The chain recombines TRBV11-2 with TRBJ2-2; 13 bases are a match to TRBD2. Germline assignment: CDR1 SGHAT and CDR2 FQNNGV. The CDR3 runs 15 residues. With V trimmed by 7 bases and J by 4 bases, 3 bases remained unmatched.

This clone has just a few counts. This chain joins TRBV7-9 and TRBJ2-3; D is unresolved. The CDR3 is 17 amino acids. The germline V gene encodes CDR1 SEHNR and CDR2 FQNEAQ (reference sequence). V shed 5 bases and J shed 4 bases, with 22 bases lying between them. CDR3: CASSGFHRSVSADTQYF. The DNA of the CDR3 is TGTGCCAGCAGCGGCTTCCACAGATCCGTATCCGCAGATACGCAGTATTTT.

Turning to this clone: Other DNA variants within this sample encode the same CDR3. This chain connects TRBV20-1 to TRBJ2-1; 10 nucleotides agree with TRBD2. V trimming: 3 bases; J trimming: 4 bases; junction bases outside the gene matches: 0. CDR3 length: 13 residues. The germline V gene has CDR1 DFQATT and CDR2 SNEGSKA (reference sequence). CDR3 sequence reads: CSASSGGYNEQFF. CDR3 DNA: TGCAGTGCTAGTAGCGGGGGGTACAATGAGCAGTTCTTC.

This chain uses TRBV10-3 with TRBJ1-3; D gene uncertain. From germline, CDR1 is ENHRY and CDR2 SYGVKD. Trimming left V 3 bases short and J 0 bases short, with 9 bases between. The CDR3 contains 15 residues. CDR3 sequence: CAISDLRGSGNTIYF. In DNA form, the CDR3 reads TGTGCCATCAGTGACCTACGGGGCTCTGGAAACACCATATATTTT.

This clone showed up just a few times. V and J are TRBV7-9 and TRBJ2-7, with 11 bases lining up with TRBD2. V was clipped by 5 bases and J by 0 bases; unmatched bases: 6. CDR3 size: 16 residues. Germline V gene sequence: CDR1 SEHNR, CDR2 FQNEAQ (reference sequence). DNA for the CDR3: TGTGCCAGCAGCCTTGGGACTAGCGGCCCCTCCTACGAGCAGTACTTC. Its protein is CASSLGTSGPSYEQYF.

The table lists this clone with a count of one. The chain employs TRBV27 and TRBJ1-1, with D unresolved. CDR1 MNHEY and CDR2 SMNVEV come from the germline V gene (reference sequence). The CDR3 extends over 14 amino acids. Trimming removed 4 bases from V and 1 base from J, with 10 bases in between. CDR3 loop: CASSSRHRNTEAFF. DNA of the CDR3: TGTGCCAGCAGTTCCCGACATCGGAACACTGAAGCTTTCTTT.

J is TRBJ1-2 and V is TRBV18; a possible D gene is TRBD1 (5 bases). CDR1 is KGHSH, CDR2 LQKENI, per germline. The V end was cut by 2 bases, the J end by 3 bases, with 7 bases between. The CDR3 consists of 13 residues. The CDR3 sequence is CASSPGADYGYTF. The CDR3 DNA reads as TGTGCCAGCTCACCAGGGGCGGACTATGGCTACACCTTC.

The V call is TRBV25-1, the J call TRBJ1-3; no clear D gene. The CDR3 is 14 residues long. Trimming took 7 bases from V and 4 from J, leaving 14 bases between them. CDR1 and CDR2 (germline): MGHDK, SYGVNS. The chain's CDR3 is CASTDGLRGNTIYF. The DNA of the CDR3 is TGTGCCAGCACCGATGGCTTGAGGGGAAACACCATATATTTT.

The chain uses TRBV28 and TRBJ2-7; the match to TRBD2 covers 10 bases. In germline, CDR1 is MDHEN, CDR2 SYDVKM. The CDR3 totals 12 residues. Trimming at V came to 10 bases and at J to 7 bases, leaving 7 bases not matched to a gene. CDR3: CATLAGGREQYF. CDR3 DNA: TGTGCCACATTAGCGGGGGGTCGGGAGCAGTACTTC.

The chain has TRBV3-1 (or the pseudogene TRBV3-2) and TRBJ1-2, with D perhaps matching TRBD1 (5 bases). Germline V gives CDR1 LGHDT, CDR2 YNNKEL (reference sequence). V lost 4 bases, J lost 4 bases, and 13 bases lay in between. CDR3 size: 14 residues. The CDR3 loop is CASSPGGLSYGYTF. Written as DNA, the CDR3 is TGTGCCAGCAGCCCCGGGGGATTGAGCTATGGCTACACCTTC.

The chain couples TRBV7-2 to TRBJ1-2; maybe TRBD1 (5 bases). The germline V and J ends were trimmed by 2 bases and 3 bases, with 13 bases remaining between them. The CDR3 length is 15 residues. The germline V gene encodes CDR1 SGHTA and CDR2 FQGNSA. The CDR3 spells CASSLQGLAHYGYTF. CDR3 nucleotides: TGTGCCAGCAGCTTACAGGGTCTGGCCCACTATGGCTACACCTTC.

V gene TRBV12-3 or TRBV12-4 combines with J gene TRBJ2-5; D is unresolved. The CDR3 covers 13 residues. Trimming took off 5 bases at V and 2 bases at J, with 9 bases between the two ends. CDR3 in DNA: TGTGCCAGCAGTACACACACACAAGAGACCCAGTACTTC. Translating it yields CASSTHTQETQYF.

The CDR3 reads CASRRQTGEADTQYF. CDR3 sequence (DNA): TGTGCCAGCAGAAGACAGACAGGGGAGGCAGATACGCAGTATTTT. The V call is TRBV25-1, the J call TRBJ2-3; the match to TRBD1 covers 8 bases. Germline-derived CDR1 and CDR2 are MGHDK and SYGVNS. The CDR3 extends over 15 amino acids. With 6 bases clipped from V and 4 bases from J, the junction kept 9 bases outside the gene matches.